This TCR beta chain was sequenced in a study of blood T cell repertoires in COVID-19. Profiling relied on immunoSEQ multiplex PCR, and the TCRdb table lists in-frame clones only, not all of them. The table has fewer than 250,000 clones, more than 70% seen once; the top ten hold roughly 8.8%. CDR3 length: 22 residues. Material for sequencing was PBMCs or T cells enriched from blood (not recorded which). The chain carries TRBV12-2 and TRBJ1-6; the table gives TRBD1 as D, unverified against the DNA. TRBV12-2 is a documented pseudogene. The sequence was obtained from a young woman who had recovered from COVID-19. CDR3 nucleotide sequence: TGTGCAAGTCGCTCGTCCTGCCTTTCGAGGGGACAGGGGGCTTCGGGTAATTCACCCCTCCACTTT. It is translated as CASRSSCLSRGQGASGNSPLHF.